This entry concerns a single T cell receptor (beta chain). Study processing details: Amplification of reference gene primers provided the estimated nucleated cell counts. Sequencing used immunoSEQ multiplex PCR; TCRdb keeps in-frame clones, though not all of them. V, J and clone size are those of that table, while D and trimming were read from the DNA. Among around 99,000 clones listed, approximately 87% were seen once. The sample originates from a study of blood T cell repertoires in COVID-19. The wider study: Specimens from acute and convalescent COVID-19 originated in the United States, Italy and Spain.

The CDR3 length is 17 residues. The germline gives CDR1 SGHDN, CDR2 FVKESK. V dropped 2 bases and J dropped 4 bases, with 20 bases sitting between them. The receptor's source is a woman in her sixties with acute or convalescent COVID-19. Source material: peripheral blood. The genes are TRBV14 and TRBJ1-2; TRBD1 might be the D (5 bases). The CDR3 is CASSQTLQRQNTYGYTF. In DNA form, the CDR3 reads TGTGCCAGCAGCCAAACCCTTCAAAGACAGAACACCTATGGCTACACCTTC.